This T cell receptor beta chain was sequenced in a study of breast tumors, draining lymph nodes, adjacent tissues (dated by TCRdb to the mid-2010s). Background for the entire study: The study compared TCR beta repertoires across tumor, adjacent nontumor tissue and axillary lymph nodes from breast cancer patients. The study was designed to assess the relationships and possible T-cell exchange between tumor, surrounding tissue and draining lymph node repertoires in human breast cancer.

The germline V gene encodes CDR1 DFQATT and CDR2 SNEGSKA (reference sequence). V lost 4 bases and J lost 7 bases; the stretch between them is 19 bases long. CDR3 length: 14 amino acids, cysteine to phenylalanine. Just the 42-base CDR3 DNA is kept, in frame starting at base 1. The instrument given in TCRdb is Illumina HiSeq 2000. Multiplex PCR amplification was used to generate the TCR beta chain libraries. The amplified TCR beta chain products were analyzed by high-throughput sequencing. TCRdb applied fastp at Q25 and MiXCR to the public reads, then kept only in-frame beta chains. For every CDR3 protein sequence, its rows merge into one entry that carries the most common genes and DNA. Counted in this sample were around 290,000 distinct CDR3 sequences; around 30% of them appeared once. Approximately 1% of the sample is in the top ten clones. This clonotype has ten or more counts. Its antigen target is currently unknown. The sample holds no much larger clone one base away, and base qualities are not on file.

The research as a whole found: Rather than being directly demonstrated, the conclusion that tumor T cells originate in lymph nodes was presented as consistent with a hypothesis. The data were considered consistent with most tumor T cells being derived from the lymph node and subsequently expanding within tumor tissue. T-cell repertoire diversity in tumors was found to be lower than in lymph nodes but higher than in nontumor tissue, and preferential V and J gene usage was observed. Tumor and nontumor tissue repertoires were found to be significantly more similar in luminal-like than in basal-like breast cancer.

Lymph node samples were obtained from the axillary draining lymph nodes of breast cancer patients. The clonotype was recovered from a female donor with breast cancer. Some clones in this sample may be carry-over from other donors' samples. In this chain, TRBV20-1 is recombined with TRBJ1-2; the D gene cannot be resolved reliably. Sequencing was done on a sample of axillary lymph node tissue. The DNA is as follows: TGCAGTGCTAAGTTGGGATTAAGGTCGGGTGGCTACACCTTC. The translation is CSAKLGLRSGGYTF.